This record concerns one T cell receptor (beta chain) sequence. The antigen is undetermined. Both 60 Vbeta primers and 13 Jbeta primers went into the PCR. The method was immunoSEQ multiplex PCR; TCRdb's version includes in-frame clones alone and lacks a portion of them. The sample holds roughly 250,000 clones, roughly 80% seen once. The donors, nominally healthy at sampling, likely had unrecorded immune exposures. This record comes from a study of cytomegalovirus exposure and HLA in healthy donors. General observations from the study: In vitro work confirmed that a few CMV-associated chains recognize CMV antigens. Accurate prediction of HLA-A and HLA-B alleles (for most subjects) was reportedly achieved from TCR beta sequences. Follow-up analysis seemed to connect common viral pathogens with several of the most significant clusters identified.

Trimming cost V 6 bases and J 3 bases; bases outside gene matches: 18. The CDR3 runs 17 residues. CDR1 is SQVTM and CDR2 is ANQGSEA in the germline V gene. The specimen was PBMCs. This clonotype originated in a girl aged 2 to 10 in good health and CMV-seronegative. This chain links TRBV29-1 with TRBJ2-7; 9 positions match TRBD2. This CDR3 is CSVTGTSPAWARYEQYF. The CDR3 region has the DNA TGCAGCGTAACCGGGACTAGCCCGGCTTGGGCCCGCTACGAGCAGTACTTC.